Each of the 9 T cell receptor beta chains below was sequenced from the same sample in a study of blood T cell repertoires in COVID-19. Profiled with immunoSEQ multiplex PCR; TCRdb holds only in-frame clones, not every one. The sample lists under 250,000 clones, about nine tenths occurring once. Material for sequencing was peripheral blood. The receptor source for this set is an older woman who had recovered from COVID-19.

The chain couples TRBV19 to TRBJ2-3, with 13 positions matching TRBD2. V lost 5 bases and J lost 2; bases outside the gene matches: 4. Germline CDR1 reads LNHDA; CDR2 reads SQIVND (reference sequence). The CDR3 loop spans 16 amino acids. The CDR3 spells CASSWTSGGNTDTQYF. The DNA for the CDR3 is TGTGCCAGTAGTTGGACTAGCGGGGGAAACACAGATACGCAGTATTTT. The full variable domain, with the rest looked up from reference TRBV19 and TRBJ2-3, is DGGITQSPKYLFRKEGQNVTLSCEQNLNHDAMYWYRQDPGQGLRLIYYSQIVNDFQKGDIAEGYSVSREKKESFPLTVTSAQKNPTAFYLCASSWTSGGNTDTQYFGPGTRLTVL.

The chain uses TRBV11-1 and TRBJ2-1; TRBD2 is a possible D gene (6 bases). The CDR3 runs 14 residues. Germline V gene sequence: CDR1 SGHAT, CDR2 FQDESV (reference sequence). Deletions cut 1 base from V and 8 bases from J, with 12 bases between. The DNA for the CDR3 is TGTGCCAGCAGCTTAGGGCCAGAGCGGGATGAGCAGTTCTTC. It specifies CASSLGPERDEQFF.

This chain links TRBV5-6 with TRBJ2-5; TRBD1 might be the D (6 bases). The length of the CDR3 is 13 residues. V was shortened by 4 bases and J by 5 bases, with 12 bases between the two germline ends. Germline lookup yields CDR1 SGHDT and CDR2 YYEEEE. CDR3 coding DNA: TGTGCCAGCAGCCGTACAGGGCCGGAGACCCAGTACTTC. This codes for CASSRTGPETQYF.

The V call is TRBV7-9, the J call TRBJ1-4; a possible D gene is TRBD1 (5 bases). This CDR3 is 14 amino acids long. Germline V gene sequence: CDR1 SEHNR, CDR2 FQNEAQ (reference sequence). V dropped 4 bases and J dropped 6 bases, with 12 bases sitting between them. This chain's CDR3 is CASSSWGGDEKLFF. The DNA of the CDR3 is TGTGCCAGCAGCTCCTGGGGGGGGGATGAAAAACTGTTTTTT.

The chain links TRBV15 to TRBJ1-3; D call uncertain. The CDR3 consists of 16 residues. Trimming removed 0 bases at V and 3 bases at J, with 12 bases between. Looked up from germline, CDR1 is LNHNV and CDR2 is YYDKDF (reference sequence). The CDR3 sequence is CATSRDPGGYGNTIYF. As DNA, the CDR3 is TGTGCCACCAGCAGAGACCCGGGTGGCTATGGAAACACCATATATTTT.

J is TRBJ2-1 and V is TRBV7-3; TRBD2 aligns across 14 bases. With V trimmed by 4 bases and J by 14 bases, 7 bases remained unmatched. CDR1 SGHTA and CDR2 FQGTGA come from the germline V gene. This CDR3 has 14 residues. This CDR3 reads CASSSGLAGDQEFF. CDR3 sequence (DNA): TGTGCCAGCAGCTCGGGACTAGCGGGGGATCAAGAGTTCTTC. The whole variable domain, filled in from reference TRBV7-3 and TRBJ2-1, reads GAGVSQTPSNKVTEKGKYVELRCDPISGHTALYWYRQSLGQGPEFLIYFQGTGAADDSGLPNDRFFAVRPEGSVSTLKIQRTERGDSAVYLCASSSGLAGDQEFFGPGTRLTVL.

This chain uses TRBV6-5 with TRBJ1-2, with D hard to call. There are 14 residues in the CDR3. Germline loops: CDR1 MNHEY, CDR2 SVGAGI. V shed 0 bases and J shed 3 bases, with 8 bases lying between them. DNA for the CDR3: TGTGCCAGCAGTTACTCGATACAGTACTATGGCTACACCTTC. Its protein is CASSYSIQYYGYTF.

This chain joins TRBV28 and TRBJ1-5, with D uncertain. The V end lost 3 bases, the J end lost 2 bases, and 11 bases lay between the germline ends. From germline, CDR1 is MDHEN and CDR2 SYDVKM. The CDR3 consists of 15 residues. The CDR3 reads CASSLIVQRNQPQHF. As DNA, the CDR3 is TGTGCCAGCAGTTTGATTGTACAGCGCAATCAGCCCCAGCATTTT.

The chain couples TRBV3-1 (or the pseudogene TRBV3-2) to TRBJ2-5; TRBD2 agrees at 14 bases. The CDR3 loop spans 17 amino acids. V gave up 4 bases and J gave up 2 bases; unmatched junction bases: 6. The germline gives CDR1 LGHDT, CDR2 YNNKEL (reference sequence). Written as DNA, the CDR3 is TGTGCCAGCAGCCCCGGACTAGCGGGGGGCCAACAAGAGACCCAGTACTTC. It codes for CASSPGLAGGQQETQYF.